This TCR beta chain is from a study of T cell changes during pregnancy in multiple sclerosis (dated by TCRdb to the late 2010s). About the study as a whole: The study examined how the T cell repertoire changed over the course of pregnancy in women with multiple sclerosis.

Preparation of the library involved the immunoSEQ multiplex PCR assay. The immuneACCESS repertoire file appears here via TCRdb, limited to in-frame rearrangements. These files lack a portion of the clones; in checked studies, under half of the deficit traces to unresolved V genes, and the cause of the others is not known. Recorded for this sample are fewer than 140,000 clones; less than 95% of them occurred a single time. The ten largest clonotypes hold approximately 1.5% of the sample. The germline V gene (reference sequence) yields MNHNY for CDR1 and SVGAGI for CDR2. Between the V and J ends, shortened by 2 bases and 6 bases respectively, the junction contains 8 bases. From the cysteine through the phenylalanine, the CDR3 covers 12 amino acids. Only the CDR3 region is kept as DNA, spanning 36 bases read in frame from base 1. Worth noting for this clone: The clone's antigen remains unknown. There are no base qualities to consult, and no much larger clone falls within one base.

This chain is built from TRBV6-6 and TRBJ2-7; the best D guess is TRBD1, with 6 bases matching. This clonotype was obtained from a female donor with multiple sclerosis, enrolled in a pregnancy study. The sample consisted of peripheral blood, taken after pregnancy. The DNA reads TGTGCCAGCAGTTACAGGGGGATCGAGCAGTACTTC. This sequence encodes CASSYRGIEQYF.